This T cell receptor (beta chain) was profiled in a study of blood T cells in healthy people across ages. Study conclusions and caveats: Any conclusive comparison of naive versus antigen-experienced cells was prevented by using unsorted PBMCs. Comparison with aged donors showed that long-lived donors had more naive CD4+ cells and higher diversity.

A second PCR, run for roughly 7 to 12 cycles, used a sample-barcoded 5' primer plus a J-beta primer mix. The template-switch adaptor was a 5' adaptor with 12 random nucleotides. It tagged each cDNA molecule. CDR3-containing paired-end reads numbering at least 2.5 million came from each sample. Each CDR3 protein is one row after TCRdb ran MiXCR on the 5' RACE reads. The sample has fewer than 750,000 distinct CDR3 sequences, more than 45% seen once. With respect to this clonotype: What it binds is not known.

The TCR comes from a man aged 80 or over in good health. The sequencing input was blood.

The CDR3 is CASSETGSSYEQYF. In nucleotides, the CDR3 is TGTGCCAGCAGTGAAACAGGGAGCTCCTACGAGCAGTACTTC. The rearrangement links TRBV2 to TRBJ2-7; D possibly corresponds to TRBD1 (6 bases). V lost 2 bases, J lost 0 bases, and 8 bases lay in between. The germline V gene has CDR1 SNHLY and CDR2 FYNNEI. The length of the CDR3 is 14 residues.